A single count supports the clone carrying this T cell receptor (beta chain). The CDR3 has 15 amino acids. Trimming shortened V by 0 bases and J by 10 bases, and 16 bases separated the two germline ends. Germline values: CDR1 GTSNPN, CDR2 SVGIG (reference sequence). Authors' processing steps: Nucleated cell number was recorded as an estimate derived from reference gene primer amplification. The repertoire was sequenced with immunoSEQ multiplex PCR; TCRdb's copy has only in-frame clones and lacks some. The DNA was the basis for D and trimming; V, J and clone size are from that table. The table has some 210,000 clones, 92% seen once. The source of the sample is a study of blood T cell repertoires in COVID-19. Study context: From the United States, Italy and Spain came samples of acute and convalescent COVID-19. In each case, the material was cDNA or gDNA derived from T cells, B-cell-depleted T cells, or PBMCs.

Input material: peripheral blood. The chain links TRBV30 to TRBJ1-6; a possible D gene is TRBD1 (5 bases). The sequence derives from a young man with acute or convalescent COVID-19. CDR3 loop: CAWSVLSRDSSPLHF. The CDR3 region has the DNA TGTGCCTGGAGTGTACTCTCAAGGGACTCCTCACCCCTCCACTTT.